These T cell receptor beta chains were read from a single sample in a study of early T cells in non-severe SARS-CoV-2 infection. TCRdb re-called the 5' RACE reads with MiXCR, one entry per CDR3 protein. The data show 55,000 to 85,000 distinct CDR3 sequences, with less than 12% seen just once and around 16% held by the top ten. This specimen was whole blood, taken at baseline. All receptors derive from an adult who was a healthcare worker with PCR-confirmed SARS-CoV-2 infection or an uninfected control (not recorded which). Each CDR3 is given with its conserved first and last residue. D genes are given only for firm matches. Expanded clones are given a class, and other clones once, few, many or no size at all.

TGTGCCACCACCCAGGATTCAGATACGCAGTATTTT,CATTQDSDTQYF,-,-,12,TRBV24-1,TRBJ2-3
TGCAGCGTTGACATCGAGACCCAGTACTTC,CSVDIETQYF,-,few,10,TRBV29-1,TRBJ2-5
TGTGCCAGCAGCCAAGAAGGAGGCGGTAGGAAAAAACTGTTTTTT,CASSQEGGGRKKLFF,-,few,15,TRBV3-1,TRBJ1-4
TGTGCCAGCAGCCAAGGGGACCATGACTACGAGCAGTACTTC,CASSQGDHDYEQYF,-,-,14,TRBV4-2,TRBJ2-7
TGTGCCAGCAGTTCCCCAGGGGACGGGCAGCCCCAGCATTTT,CASSSPGDGQPQHF,-,many,14,TRBV27,TRBJ1-5
TGCGCCAGCAGCTTCCGAGGGAGGGTTTATGTGGAAGATACGCAGTATTTT,CASSFRGRVYVEDTQYF,TRBD2,-,17,TRBV5-1,TRBJ2-3
TGCAGCACAAGACAGACAGATACGCAGTATTTT,CSTRQTDTQYF,-,few,11,TRBV29-1,TRBJ2-3
TGCGCCAGCAGCTTGGGGGCGGTAGCAGATACCTACGAGCAGTACTTC,CASSLGAVADTYEQYF,-,many,16,TRBV5-1,TRBJ2-7
TGTGCCATCAGCGGGGACAGAAGCTCCTACGAGCAGTACTTC,CAISGDRSSYEQYF,TRBD1,few,14,TRBV10-3,TRBJ2-7
TGCAGCGTTGCTCGGCCAGGGGGCATCGGGGAGCTGTTTTTT,CSVARPGGIGELFF,TRBD1,many,14,TRBV29-1,TRBJ2-2
TGCAGGATGGGCGGACAGGCCCACGAGCAGTACTTC,CRMGGQAHEQYF,TRBD1,medium-sized,12,TRBV20-1,TRBJ2-7
TGTGCCTCAGGGGGCTCCTACAATGAGCAGTTCTTC,CASGGSYNEQFF,TRBD1,few,12,TRBV12-3/TRBV12-4,TRBJ2-1
TGTGCCAGCAGTTCTTATACAGCTAATACCCAGGCCCAGTACTTC,CASSSYTANTQAQYF,-,many,15,TRBV12-3/TRBV12-4,TRBJ2-5
TGTGCCAGCAGCCTCCACACAGGGATGGCATCACCCCTCCACTTT,CASSLHTGMASPLHF,-,few,15,TRBV7-2,TRBJ1-6
TGTGCCAGCAGCTTGAGAAGGACTAGCGCGAACACCGGGGAGCTGTTTTTT,CASSLRRTSANTGELFF,TRBD2,-,17,TRBV7-2,TRBJ2-2
TGTGCCAGCTCACCACGGGTAGCGGGAGATGGTAATGAGCAGTTCTTC,CASSPRVAGDGNEQFF,TRBD2,-,16,TRBV18,TRBJ2-1
TGCAGCGTTGGGGGGGGACTAGTCGGTGACAGGGAGCTGTTTTTT,CSVGGGLVGDRELFF,TRBD2,few,15,TRBV29-1,TRBJ2-2